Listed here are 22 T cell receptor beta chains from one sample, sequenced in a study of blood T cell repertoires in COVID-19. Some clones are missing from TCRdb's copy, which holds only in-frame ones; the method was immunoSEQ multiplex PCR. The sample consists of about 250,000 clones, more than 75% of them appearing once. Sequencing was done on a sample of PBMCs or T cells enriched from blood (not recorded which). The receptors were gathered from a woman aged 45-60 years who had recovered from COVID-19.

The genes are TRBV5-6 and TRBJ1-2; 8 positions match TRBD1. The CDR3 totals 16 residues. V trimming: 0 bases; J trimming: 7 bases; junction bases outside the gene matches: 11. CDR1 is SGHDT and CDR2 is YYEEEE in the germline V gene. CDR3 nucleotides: TGTGCCAGCAGCTTGGGCCGGGACAGGACCCTGCGTGGCTACACCTTC. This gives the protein CASSLGRDRTLRGYTF.

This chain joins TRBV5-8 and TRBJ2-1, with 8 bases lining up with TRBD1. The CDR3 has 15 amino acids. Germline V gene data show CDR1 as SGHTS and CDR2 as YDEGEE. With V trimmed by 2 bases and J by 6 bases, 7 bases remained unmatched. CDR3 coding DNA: TGTGCCAGCAGCTTAGGACAGGGATACCTCAATGAGCAGTTCTTC. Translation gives CASSLGQGYLNEQFF.

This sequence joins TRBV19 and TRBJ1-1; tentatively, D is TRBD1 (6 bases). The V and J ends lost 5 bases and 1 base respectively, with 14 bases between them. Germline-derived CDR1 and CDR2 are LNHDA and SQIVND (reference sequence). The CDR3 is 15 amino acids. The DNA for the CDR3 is TGTGCCAGTAGTTCCTCAGGGGTCTGGAACACTGAAGCTTTCTTT. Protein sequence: CASSSSGVWNTEAFF.

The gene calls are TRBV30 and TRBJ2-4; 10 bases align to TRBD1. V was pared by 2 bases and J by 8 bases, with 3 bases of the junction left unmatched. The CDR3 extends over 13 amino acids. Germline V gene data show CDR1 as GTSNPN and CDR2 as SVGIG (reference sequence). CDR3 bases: TGTGCCTGGAGTAGCGGACAGGGGGACATTCAGTACTTC. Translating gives CAWSSGQGDIQYF.

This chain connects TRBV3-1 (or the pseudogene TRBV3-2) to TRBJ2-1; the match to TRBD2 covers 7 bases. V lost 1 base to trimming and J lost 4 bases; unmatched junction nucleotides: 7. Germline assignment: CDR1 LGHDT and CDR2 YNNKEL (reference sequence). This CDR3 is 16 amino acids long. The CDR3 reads CASSQVLTSRYNEQFF. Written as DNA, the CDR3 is TGTGCCAGCAGCCAAGTGCTGACTAGCAGGTACAATGAGCAGTTCTTC.

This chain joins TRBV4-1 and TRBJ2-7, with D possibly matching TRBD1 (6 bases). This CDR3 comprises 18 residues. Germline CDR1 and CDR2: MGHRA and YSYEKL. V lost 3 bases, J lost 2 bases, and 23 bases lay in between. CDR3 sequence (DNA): TGCGCCAGCAGCCAGGAGGTCCACGGGACACTTTGGACCTACGAGCAGTACTTC. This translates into CASSQEVHGTLWTYEQYF.

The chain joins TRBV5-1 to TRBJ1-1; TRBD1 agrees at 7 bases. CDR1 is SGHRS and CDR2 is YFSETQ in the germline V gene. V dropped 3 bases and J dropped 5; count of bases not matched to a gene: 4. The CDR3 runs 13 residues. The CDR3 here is CASSWTQGTEAFF. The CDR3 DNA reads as TGCGCCAGCAGCTGGACACAGGGGACTGAAGCTTTCTTT. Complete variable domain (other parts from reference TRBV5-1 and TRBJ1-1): KAGVTQTPRYLIKTRGQQVTLSCSPISGHRSVSWYQQTPGQGLQFLFEYFSETQRNKGNFPGRFSGRQFSNSRSEMNVSTLELGDSALYLCASSWTQGTEAFFGQGTRLTVV.

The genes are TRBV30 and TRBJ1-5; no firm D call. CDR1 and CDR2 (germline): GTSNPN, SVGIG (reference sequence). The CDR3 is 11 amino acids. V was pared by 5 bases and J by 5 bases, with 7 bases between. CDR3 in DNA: TGTGCCTGGGGTCGGGATCAGCCCCAGCATTTT. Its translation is CAWGRDQPQHF.

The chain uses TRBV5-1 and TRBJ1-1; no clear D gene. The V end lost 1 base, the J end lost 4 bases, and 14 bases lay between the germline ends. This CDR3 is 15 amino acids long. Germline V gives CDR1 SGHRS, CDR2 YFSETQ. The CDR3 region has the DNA TGCGCCAGCAGCTTGTTTCAGGCAGGAGGCACTGAAGCTTTCTTT. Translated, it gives CASSLFQAGGTEAFF.

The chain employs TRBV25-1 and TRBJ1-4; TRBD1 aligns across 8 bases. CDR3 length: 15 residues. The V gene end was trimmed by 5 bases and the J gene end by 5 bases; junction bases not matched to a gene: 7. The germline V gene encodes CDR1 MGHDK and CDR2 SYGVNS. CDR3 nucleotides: TGTGCCAGCAGTTCTCCCAACAGGGGGAATGAAAAACTGTTTTTT. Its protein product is CASSSPNRGNEKLFF.

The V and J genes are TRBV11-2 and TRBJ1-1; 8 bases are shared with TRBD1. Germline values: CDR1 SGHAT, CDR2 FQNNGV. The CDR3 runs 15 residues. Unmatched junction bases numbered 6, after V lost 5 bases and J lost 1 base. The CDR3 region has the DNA TGTGCCAGCAGCCGAGCCGGGACAGGGAACACTGAAGCTTTCTTT. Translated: CASSRAGTGNTEAFF.

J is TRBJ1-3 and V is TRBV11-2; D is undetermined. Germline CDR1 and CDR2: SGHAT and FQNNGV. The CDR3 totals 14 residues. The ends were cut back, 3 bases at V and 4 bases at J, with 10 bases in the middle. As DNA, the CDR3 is TGTGCCAGCAGCTTCGGCCCGGGAGGAAACACCATATATTTT. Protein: CASSFGPGGNTIYF.

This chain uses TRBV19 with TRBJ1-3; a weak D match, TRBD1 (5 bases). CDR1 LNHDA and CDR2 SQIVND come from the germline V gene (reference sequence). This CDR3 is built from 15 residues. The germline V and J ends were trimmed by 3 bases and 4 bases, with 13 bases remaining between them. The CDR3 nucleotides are TGTGCCAGTAGTATTGGAGGGGTCCGAGGAAACACCATATATTTT. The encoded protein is CASSIGGVRGNTIYF. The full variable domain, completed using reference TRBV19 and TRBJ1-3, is DGGITQSPKYLFRKEGQNVTLSCEQNLNHDAMYWYRQDPGQGLRLIYYSQIVNDFQKGDIAEGYSVSREKKESFPLTVTSAQKNPTAFYLCASSIGGVRGNTIYFGEGSWLTVV.

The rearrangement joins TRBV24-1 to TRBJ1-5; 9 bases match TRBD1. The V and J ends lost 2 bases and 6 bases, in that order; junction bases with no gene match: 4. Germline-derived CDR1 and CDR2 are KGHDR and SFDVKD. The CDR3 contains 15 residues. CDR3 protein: CATSDSGQGGQPQHF. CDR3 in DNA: TGTGCCACCAGTGATTCGGGACAGGGCGGTCAGCCCCAGCATTTT.

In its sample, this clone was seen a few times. Here the CDR3 reads CASSSNRESSREKLFF. The DNA for the CDR3 is TGTGCCAGCAGCTCGAACAGGGAGAGTTCGAGGGAAAAACTGTTTTTT. The rearrangement joins TRBV7-2 to TRBJ1-4; possible D gene TRBD1, 6 bases. Trimming took off 4 bases at V and 8 bases at J, with 20 bases between the two ends. The CDR3 loop spans 16 amino acids. Germline V gives CDR1 SGHTA, CDR2 FQGNSA.

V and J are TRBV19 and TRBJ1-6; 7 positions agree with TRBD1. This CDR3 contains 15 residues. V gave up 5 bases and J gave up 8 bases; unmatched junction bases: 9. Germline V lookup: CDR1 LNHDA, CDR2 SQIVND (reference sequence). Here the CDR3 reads CASSFGTARDSPLHF. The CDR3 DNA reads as TGTGCCAGTAGTTTCGGGACAGCCCGGGATTCACCCCTCCACTTT.

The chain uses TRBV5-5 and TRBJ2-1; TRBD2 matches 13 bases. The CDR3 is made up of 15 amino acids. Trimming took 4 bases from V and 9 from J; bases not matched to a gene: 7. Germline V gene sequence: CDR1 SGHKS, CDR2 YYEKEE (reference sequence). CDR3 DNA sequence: TGTGCCAGCAGCCCAGGGACTAGCGGGGAGGGTGAGCAGTTCTTC. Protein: CASSPGTSGEGEQFF. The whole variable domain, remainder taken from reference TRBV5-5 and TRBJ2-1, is DAGVTQSPTHLIKTRGQQVTLRCSPISGHKSVSWYQQVLGQGPQFIFQYYEKEERGRGNFPDRFSARQFPNYSSELNVNALLLGDSALYLCASSPGTSGEGEQFFGPGTRLTVL.

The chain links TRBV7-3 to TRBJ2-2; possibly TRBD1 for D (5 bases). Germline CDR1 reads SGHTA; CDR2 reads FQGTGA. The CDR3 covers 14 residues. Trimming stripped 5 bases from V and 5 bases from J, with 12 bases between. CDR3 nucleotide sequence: TGTGCCAGCAGCCAGGGAATGGGGACCGGGGAGCTGTTTTTT. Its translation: CASSQGMGTGELFF.

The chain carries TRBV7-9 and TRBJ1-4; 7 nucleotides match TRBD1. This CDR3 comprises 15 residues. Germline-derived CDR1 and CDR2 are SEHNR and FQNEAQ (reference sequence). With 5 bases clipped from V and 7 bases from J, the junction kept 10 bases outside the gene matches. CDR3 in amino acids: CASSNVYRGGEKLFF. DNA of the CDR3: TGTGCCAGCAGCAATGTCTACAGGGGTGGTGAAAAACTGTTTTTT.

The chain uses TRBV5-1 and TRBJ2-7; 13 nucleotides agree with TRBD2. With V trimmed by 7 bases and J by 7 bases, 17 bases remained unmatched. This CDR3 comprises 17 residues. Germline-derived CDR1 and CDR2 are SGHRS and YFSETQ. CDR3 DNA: TGCGCCAGCTCCCGGGACGGAGGACTAGCGGGAGAGCGTGAGCAGTACTTC. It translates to CASSRDGGLAGEREQYF. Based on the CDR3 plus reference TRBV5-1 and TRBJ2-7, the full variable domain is KAGVTQTPRYLIKTRGQQVTLSCSPISGHRSVSWYQQTPGQGLQFLFEYFSETQRNKGNFPGRFSGRQFSNSRSEMNVSTLELGDSALYLCASSRDGGLAGEREQYFGPGTRLTVT.

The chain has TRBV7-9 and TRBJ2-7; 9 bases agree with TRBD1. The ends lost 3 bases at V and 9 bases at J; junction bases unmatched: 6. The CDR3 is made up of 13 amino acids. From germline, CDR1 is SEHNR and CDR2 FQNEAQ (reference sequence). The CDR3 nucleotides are TGTGCCAGCAGCTTGGGGACAGGGCTGAGGCAGTACTTC. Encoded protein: CASSLGTGLRQYF.

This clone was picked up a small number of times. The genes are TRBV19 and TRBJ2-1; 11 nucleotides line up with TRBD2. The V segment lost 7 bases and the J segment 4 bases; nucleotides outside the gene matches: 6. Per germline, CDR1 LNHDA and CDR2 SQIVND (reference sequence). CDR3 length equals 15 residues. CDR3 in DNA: TGTGCCAGTACTCTAGCGGGAGGTTCTTACAATGAGCAGTTCTTC. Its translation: CASTLAGGSYNEQFF.